This TCR beta chain was sequenced in a study of CD8 T cells in ankylosing spondylitis. Study-wide results and limits: Reportedly, disease-linked clones are significantly enriched in ankylosing spondylitis patients' matched synovial fluid. Researchers report that disease-linked clones proved CD8+ and relatively rare in peripheral blood.

This clonotype was seen just once. Its specificity is not known. Quantitative 5'-RACE was performed with molecular barcodes, and it yielded the TCR beta libraries. TCRdb fed the 5' RACE reads into MiXCR, producing one record per CDR3 protein. This table holds about 250,000 distinct CDR3 sequences, more than 25% found once. The source of this sequence is a male donor with ankylosing spondylitis or in good health (not recorded which). Sequencing was carried out using blood, either unsorted or a sorted T cell fraction (not recorded which).

As DNA, the CDR3 is TGTGCCACCAGCAGGAGAGCGGAGACCCAGTACTTC. It is translated as CATSRRAETQYF. The chain combines TRBV15 with TRBJ2-5; D not resolved. The V end was cut by 3 bases, the J end by 5 bases, with 7 bases between. The CDR3 is made up of 12 amino acids. CDR1 is LNHNV, CDR2 YYDKDF, per germline (reference sequence).